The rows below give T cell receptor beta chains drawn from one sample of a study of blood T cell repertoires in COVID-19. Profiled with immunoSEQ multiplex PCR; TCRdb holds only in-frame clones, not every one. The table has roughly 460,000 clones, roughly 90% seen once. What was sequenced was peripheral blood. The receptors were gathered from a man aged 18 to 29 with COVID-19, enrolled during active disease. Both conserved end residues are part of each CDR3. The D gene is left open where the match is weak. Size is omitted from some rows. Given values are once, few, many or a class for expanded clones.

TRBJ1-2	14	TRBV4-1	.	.	CASSPGQINYGYTF	TGCGCCAGCAGCCCTGGACAGATAAACTATGGCTACACCTTC
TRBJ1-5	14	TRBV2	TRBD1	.	CASSPRGPNQPQHF	TGTGCCAGCAGTCCCAGGGGGCCCAATCAGCCCCAGCATTTT
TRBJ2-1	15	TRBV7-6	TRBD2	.	CASSQAGGPGNEQFF	TGTGCCAGCAGTCAAGCGGGGGGGCCCGGGAATGAGCAGTTCTTC
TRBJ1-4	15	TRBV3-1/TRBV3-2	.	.	CASSQESRGYEKLFF	TGTGCCAGCAGCCAAGAGAGCCGAGGGTATGAAAAACTGTTTTTT
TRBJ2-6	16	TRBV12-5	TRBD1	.	CASGAYRGLGANVLTF	TGTGCTAGTGGTGCCTACAGGGGGCTGGGGGCCAACGTCCTGACTTTC
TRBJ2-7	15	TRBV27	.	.	CASSSLTGFGYEQYF	TGTGCCAGCAGTTCTCTAACAGGGTTTGGGTACGAGCAGTACTTC
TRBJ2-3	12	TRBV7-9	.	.	CASSIQVDTQYF	TGTGCCAGCAGCATACAGGTGGATACGCAGTATTTT
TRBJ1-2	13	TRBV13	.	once	CASSSRESGGYTF	TGTGCCAGCAGCTCCAGGGAATCAGGTGGCTACACCTTC
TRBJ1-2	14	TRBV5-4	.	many	CASSLGLKNYGYTF	TGTGCCAGCAGCTTGGGGCTGAAAAACTATGGCTACACCTTC
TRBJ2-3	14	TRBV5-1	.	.	CASSLVGSRDTQYF	TGCGCCAGCAGCTTGGTTGGTAGCAGAGATACGCAGTATTTT
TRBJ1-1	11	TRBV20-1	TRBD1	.	CSAKTGIEAFF	TGCAGTGCTAAGACAGGGATAGAAGCTTTCTTT
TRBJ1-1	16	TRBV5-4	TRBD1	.	CASSPDRGLSNTEAFF	TGTGCCAGCAGCCCGGACAGGGGGCTTTCGAACACTGAAGCTTTCTTT
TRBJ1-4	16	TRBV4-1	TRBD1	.	CASSQVHRGANEKLFF	TGCGCCAGCAGCCAAGTACACAGGGGGGCTAATGAAAAACTGTTTTTT
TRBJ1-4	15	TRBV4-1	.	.	CASSPGGATNEKLFF	TGCGCCAGCAGTCCCGGGGGGGCAACTAATGAAAAACTGTTTTTT
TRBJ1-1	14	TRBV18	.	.	CASSPWSRNTEAFF	TGTGCCAGCTCACCGTGGAGTCGGAACACTGAAGCTTTCTTT
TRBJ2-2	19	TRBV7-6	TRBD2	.	CASSLATGGLAGVTGELFF	TGTGCCAGCAGCTTAGCCACTGGGGGACTAGCGGGTGTCACCGGGGAGCTGTTTTTT
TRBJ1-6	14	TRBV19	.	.	CASSIGQVNSPLHF	TGTGCCAGTAGTATAGGACAGGTGAATTCACCCCTCCACTTT